Following are 21 T cell receptor beta chains from one sample sequenced in a study of T cell changes during pregnancy in multiple sclerosis. Profiling relied on immunoSEQ multiplex PCR, and the TCRdb table lists in-frame clones only, not all of them. There are approximately 120,000 clones in the sample; about 95% occur only once, and over 0.35% lies in the top ten. The specimen comprised peripheral blood, sampled after pregnancy. The receptors shown here come from a female donor with multiple sclerosis, enrolled in a pregnancy study.

This sequence joins TRBV7-9 and TRBJ1-2, with D maybe TRBD1 (5 bases). V was shortened by 6 bases and J by 4 bases, with 12 bases between the two germline ends. The CDR3 consists of 13 residues. Per the germline V gene, CDR1 is SEHNR and CDR2 is FQNEAQ (reference sequence). The CDR3 sequence is CASSHDQGYGYTF. CDR3 nucleotides: TGTGCCAGCAGTCATGACCAGGGCTATGGCTACACCTTC.

CDR3 protein: CASSRSRGSGSYEQYF. The CDR3 DNA reads as TGTGCCAGCAGCAGGAGTAGGGGTAGCGGGAGCTACGAGCAGTACTTC. The chain is built from TRBV21-1 and TRBJ2-7; the D call in the table, TRBD2, was not verified against the DNA. TRBV21-1 is a pseudogene locus. The CDR3 contains 16 residues.

This rearrangement joins TRBV21-1 to TRBJ2-6; the table's D gene call, TRBD2, was not cross checked with the DNA. TRBV21-1 is tagged as a pseudogene. CDR3 length: 19 residues. CDR3 nucleotide sequence: TGTGCCAGCAGCAAAGAAGGGGAGGGCCAACTTACTGGGGCCAACGTCCTGACTTTC. Protein product: CASSKEGEGQLTGANVLTF.

J is TRBJ2-7 and V is TRBV11-2; 11 bases are shared with TRBD2. The CDR3 length is 15 residues. Trimming at V came to 1 base and at J to 2 bases, leaving 1 base not matched to a gene. Germline values: CDR1 SGHAT, CDR2 FQNNGV. CDR3 residues: CASSLGLAGPYEQYF. In nucleotides, the CDR3 is TGTGCCAGCAGCTTAGGACTAGCGGGGCCCTACGAGCAGTACTTC.

The V call is TRBV30, the J call TRBJ1-3; no reliable D call. V was cut by 4 bases and J by 0 bases, with 16 bases left in between. The CDR3 totals 16 residues. Germline assignment: CDR1 GTSNPN and CDR2 SVGIG (reference sequence). The CDR3 is CAWTQSEFTSGNTIYF. The CDR3 nucleotides read TGTGCCTGGACCCAGTCGGAGTTCACCTCTGGAAACACCATATATTTT.

The rearrangement links TRBV5-1 to TRBJ1-2; D is possibly TRBD1 (6 bases). Germline V gene sequence: CDR1 SGHRS, CDR2 YFSETQ. The CDR3 is 15 amino acids. Trimming shortened V by 0 bases and J by 4 bases, and 13 bases separated the two germline ends. The CDR3 sequence is CASSLVGGESYGYTF. The CDR3 DNA sequence: TGCGCCAGCAGCTTGGTAGGGGGGGAGAGCTATGGCTACACCTTC.

The rearrangement joins TRBV6-1 to TRBJ2-5; D unclear. Trimming took 1 base from V and 2 from J, leaving 11 bases between them. There are 15 residues in the CDR3. Germline V gene data show CDR1 as MNHNS and CDR2 as SASEGT. CDR3 DNA sequence: TGTGCCAGCAGTGAAGTTGAGGCGGTTCAAGAGACCCAGTACTTC. Amino acids: CASSEVEAVQETQYF.

The V call is TRBV2, the J call TRBJ1-2, with a possible D match to TRBD1 (6 bases). The CDR3 has 15 residues. Germline V CDR1 and CDR2: SNHLY, FYNNEI. V lost 4 bases and J 1 base, leaving 13 bases between the germline ends. The CDR3, as DNA: TGTGCCAGCAGTGCCCAGACAGGTTATAACTATGGCTACACCTTC. The encoded protein is CASSAQTGYNYGYTF.

The chain combines TRBV6-5 with TRBJ2-1; the D gene is possibly TRBD2 (6 bases). With 4 bases removed from V and 9 bases from J, the gap between germline ends came to 13 bases. The CDR3 has 13 amino acids. Germline V gene sequence: CDR1 MNHEY, CDR2 SVGAGI. CDR3 region: CASSSEGRAEQFF. CDR3 sequence (DNA): TGTGCCAGCAGTTCGGAGGGCCGGGCTGAGCAGTTCTTC.

The rearrangement joins TRBV9 to TRBJ1-4; TRBD1 aligns across 9 bases. Germline CDR1 and CDR2: SGDLS and YYNGEE. The CDR3 length is 16 residues. Trimming at V came to 3 bases and at J to 2 bases, leaving 5 bases not matched to a gene. The CDR3 sequence: CASSAGTGRTNEKLFF. The CDR3 nucleotides read TGTGCCAGCAGCGCCGGGACAGGGCGTACTAATGAAAAACTGTTTTTT.

CDR3: CSVLAGLDTQYF. As DNA, the CDR3 is TGCAGCGTGCTAGCGGGACTGGATACGCAGTATTTT. The chain is built from TRBV29-1 and TRBJ2-3; 9 nucleotides line up with TRBD2. V dropped 6 bases and J dropped 6; count of bases not matched to a gene: 4. Germline CDR1 is SQVTM and CDR2 is ANQGSEA. This CDR3 is 12 amino acids long.

J is TRBJ2-1 and V is TRBV6-6; D might be TRBD2 (6 bases). The CDR3 has 14 amino acids. V dropped 1 base and J dropped 9 bases, with 13 bases sitting between them. Per the germline V gene, CDR1 is MNHNY and CDR2 is SVGAGI (reference sequence). DNA of the CDR3: TGTGCCAGCAGTTACTTGGGCAAGGGAGGTGAGCAGTTCTTC. It specifies CASSYLGKGGEQFF.

The rearrangement joins TRBV28 to TRBJ1-5; D is possibly TRBD1 (5 bases). The CDR3 has 15 amino acids. Germline CDR1 reads MDHEN; CDR2 reads SYDVKM. The V and J ends lost 5 bases and 5 bases respectively, with 16 bases between them. In DNA, the CDR3 is TGTGCCAGCAGTCCCCGGGGGGGACTTGATCAGCCCCAGCATTTT. This encodes CASSPRGGLDQPQHF.

The chain uses TRBV7-9 and TRBJ1-2; weak D call: TRBD1 (6 bases). This CDR3 has 16 amino acids. The V end was cut by 1 base, the J end by 5 bases, with 17 bases between. Germline loops: CDR1 SEHNR, CDR2 FQNEAQ (reference sequence). CDR3 coding DNA: TGTGCCAGCAGCTTAGGGTCTGGGGTCCAGGGGTATGGCTACACCTTC. It is translated as CASSLGSGVQGYGYTF.

The V gene is TRBV4-1, the J gene TRBJ2-5; D gene ambiguous. The CDR3 length is 12 residues. Germline loops: CDR1 MGHRA, CDR2 YSYEKL. V lost 1 base and J lost 5, with 5 bases in between. Here the CDR3 DNA reads TGCGCCAGCAGCCAAGGAGATGAGACCCAGTACTTC. Its translation is CASSQGDETQYF.

V is TRBV7-2 and J is TRBJ2-1; D is possibly TRBD2 (6 bases). The CDR3 has 13 residues. Trimming took off 4 bases at V and 12 bases at J, with 16 bases between the two ends. The germline V gene has CDR1 SGHTA and CDR2 FQGNSA. The DNA for the CDR3 is TGTGCCAGCAGCTCCAGAGGCGGACTACCGCAGTTCTTC. Translated: CASSSRGGLPQFF.

The rearrangement uses TRBV7-9 and TRBJ2-1, with 14 bases identical to TRBD2. CDR3 length: 16 residues. With 5 bases clipped from V and 9 bases from J, the junction kept 9 bases outside the gene matches. CDR1 and CDR2 (germline): SEHNR, FQNEAQ (reference sequence). This CDR3 is CASSPPTSGRAGEQFF. CDR3 nucleotides: TGTGCCAGCAGCCCCCCGACTAGCGGGAGGGCGGGTGAGCAGTTCTTC.

This rearrangement joins TRBV5-5 to TRBJ1-5; the D is unclear. The CDR3 covers 14 residues. Trimming removed 2 bases from V and 4 bases from J, with 10 bases in between. Germline-derived CDR1 and CDR2 are SGHKS and YYEKEE (reference sequence). The CDR3 coding sequence is TGTGCCAGCAGCTTACTTTTGAGAAATCAGCCCCAGCATTTT. Amino acids: CASSLLLRNQPQHF.

This clone was seen once. The genes are TRBV7-2 and TRBJ1-1, with D perhaps matching TRBD1 (5 bases). CDR1 is SGHTA, CDR2 FQGNSA, per germline. Trimming stripped 1 base from V and 6 bases from J, with 18 bases between. The CDR3 covers 16 residues. CDR3 sequence reads: CASSLGGPGRGAEAFF. CDR3 in DNA: TGTGCCAGCAGCTTAGGAGGCCCCGGTCGGGGGGCTGAAGCTTTCTTT.

V and J are TRBV29-1 and TRBJ2-7; D perhaps matches TRBD1 (6 bases). Germline V CDR1 and CDR2: SQVTM, ANQGSEA. The length of the CDR3 is 12 residues. The germline V and J ends were trimmed by 7 bases and 2 bases, with 12 bases remaining between them. The CDR3 loop reads CSARQAPYEQYF. The CDR3 coding sequence is TGCAGCGCCCGACAGGCGCCCTACGAGCAGTACTTC.

V and J are TRBV28 and TRBJ1-2; D not certain. The CDR3 has 12 amino acids. CDR1 is MDHEN and CDR2 is SYDVKM in the germline V gene. Trimming stripped 2 bases from V and 5 bases from J, with 6 bases between. CDR3 sequence reads: CASSLISYGYTF. In DNA form, the CDR3 reads TGTGCCAGCAGTTTAATCTCGTATGGCTACACCTTC.